This T cell receptor beta chain is drawn from a study of blood T cell repertoires in COVID-19. About the research overall: COVID-19 samples from acute and convalescent phases originated in the United States, Italy and Spain.

Produced via immunoSEQ multiplex PCR; TCRdb's table is partial and in-frame only. The sample lists approximately 27,000 clones, approximately 94% occurring once. Source material: peripheral blood. This sequence originates from a human donor with active COVID-19. The donor label of this sample is uncertain.

The CDR3 sequence is CASSIWTSGVYEQYF. CDR3 bases: TGTGCCAGCAGCATTTGGACTAGCGGGGTTTACGAGCAGTACTTC. The genes are TRBV5-6 and TRBJ2-7, with 12 bases identical to TRBD2. Trimming took 4 bases from V and 4 from J; bases not matched to a gene: 6. From germline, CDR1 is SGHDT and CDR2 YYEEEE. The CDR3 length is 15 residues.